One sample yielded the 27 T cell receptor beta chains listed below, sequenced in a study of T cell changes during pregnancy in multiple sclerosis. Assay used: immunoSEQ multiplex PCR; TCRdb lists only in-frame clones, some missing. The sample lists tens of thousands of clones, approximately 93% seen once, with 2.5% to 4% in the top ten. The sample was CD8+ T cells from peripheral blood mononuclear cells, taken in the second trimester of pregnancy. The receptors were sampled from a female donor with multiple sclerosis, enrolled in a pregnancy study.

The rearrangement joins TRBV19 to TRBJ1-5; 8 nucleotides align to TRBD1. V was clipped by 2 bases and J by 7 bases; unmatched bases: 4. The CDR3 runs to 14 residues. Per germline, CDR1 LNHDA and CDR2 SQIVND (reference sequence). The CDR3 loop is CASSIQGAGQPQHF. DNA of the CDR3: TGTGCCAGTAGTATACAGGGGGCGGGACAGCCCCAGCATTTT. Looking up the rest from reference TRBV19 and TRBJ1-5 gives the full variable domain: DGGITQSPKYLFRKEGQNVTLSCEQNLNHDAMYWYRQDPGQGLRLIYYSQIVNDFQKGDIAEGYSVSREKKESFPLTVTSAQKNPTAFYLCASSIQGAGQPQHFGDGTRLSIL.

This clone occurred a few times. This chain links TRBV7-2 with TRBJ2-1, with a tentative D call TRBD2 (5 bases). Germline lookup yields CDR1 SGHTA and CDR2 FQGNSA. Trimming removed 5 bases from V and 10 bases from J, with 15 bases in between. This CDR3 is 13 amino acids long. CDR3: CASSPLDPVEQFF. DNA of the CDR3: TGTGCCAGCAGCCCACTAGACCCGGTGGAGCAGTTCTTC. Drawing the rest from reference TRBV7-2 and TRBJ2-1, the complete variable domain is GAGVSQSPSNKVTEKGKDVELRCDPISGHTALYWYRQSLGQGLEFLIYFQGNSAPDKSGLPSDRFSAERTGGSVSTLTIQRTQQEDSAVYLCASSPLDPVEQFFGPGTRLTVL.

The chain has TRBV27 and TRBJ2-7, with D maybe TRBD1 (5 bases). The CDR3 consists of 13 residues. CDR1 and CDR2 from the germline V gene are MNHEY and SMNVEV (reference sequence). V lost 3 bases and J lost 9, with 15 bases in between. The CDR3 loop is CASSFGATSGQYF. The CDR3 bases are TGTGCCAGCAGTTTTGGGGCAACTTCGGGGCAGTACTTC.

The chain joins TRBV6-5 to TRBJ2-3, with 7 bases matching TRBD2. Germline-derived CDR1 and CDR2 are MNHEY and SVGAGI. With V trimmed by 5 bases and J by 4 bases, 9 bases remained unmatched. This CDR3 has 15 residues. CDR3 coding DNA: TGTGCCAGCAGTGCCGTAGTGGGAGGGGCAGATACGCAGTATTTT. Translation gives CASSAVVGGADTQYF.

This chain connects TRBV7-8 to TRBJ2-6; TRBD1 aligns across 9 bases. V shed 4 bases, J shed 6 bases, and the junction held 4 bases outside the gene matches. The germline V gene encodes CDR1 SGHVS and CDR2 FQNEAQ. The CDR3 is 15 amino acids. The CDR3 reads CASSYDRGAANVLTF. The DNA for the CDR3 is TGTGCCAGCAGCTATGACAGGGGGGCGGCCAACGTCCTGACTTTC.

The count of this clone is one. V usage is TRBV7-2 and J usage is TRBJ1-2, with 7 nucleotides matching TRBD1. The germline gives CDR1 SGHTA, CDR2 FQGNSA. The CDR3 runs 13 residues. Trimming at V came to 2 bases and at J to 4 bases, leaving 1 base not matched to a gene. The DNA for the CDR3 is TGTGCCAGCAGCTTATCAGGGGGCTATGGCTACACCTTC. Its translation is CASSLSGGYGYTF.

The chain recombines TRBV7-9 with TRBJ2-2, with TRBD1 identical over 7 bases. This CDR3 has 14 amino acids. CDR1 and CDR2 (germline): SEHNR, FQNEAQ (reference sequence). J lost 9 bases, V lost 4 bases, and 8 bases had no gene match. The CDR3 region is CASSYYDRARELFF. DNA for the CDR3: TGTGCCAGCAGCTACTACGACAGGGCACGGGAGCTGTTTTTT.

The gene calls are TRBV7-9 and TRBJ1-4, with a weak D call TRBD1 (5 bases). CDR1 and CDR2 from the germline V gene are SEHNR and FQNEAQ (reference sequence). Trimming took 5 bases from V and 7 from J, leaving 20 bases between them. There are 16 residues in the CDR3. The CDR3: CASSPGERTRAEKLFF. For the CDR3, the DNA is TGTGCCAGCAGCCCTGGAGAGAGGACAAGGGCTGAAAAACTGTTTTTT. Full variable domain (rest looked up from reference TRBV7-9 and TRBJ1-4): DTGVSQNPRHKITKRGQNVTFRCDPISEHNRLYWYRQTLGQGPEFLTYFQNEAQLEKSRLLSDRFSAERPKGSFSTLEIQRTEQGDSAMYLCASSPGERTRAEKLFFGSGTQLSVL.

The chain uses TRBV9 and TRBJ2-3; 7 bases are shared with TRBD1. Germline V gene sequence: CDR1 SGDLS, CDR2 YYNGEE. The J segment lost 2 bases and the V segment lost 0 bases, leaving 12 bases of the junction unmatched. This CDR3 contains 18 residues. The CDR3 sequence is CASSVDWTGVPPTDTQYF. The DNA for the CDR3 is TGTGCCAGCAGCGTAGATTGGACAGGAGTTCCACCCACAGATACGCAGTATTTT.

The DNA for the CDR3 is TGTGCCAGCAATGAAAAAGGTACAGGGCCACAAGAGACCCAGTACTTC. It encodes CASNEKGTGPQETQYF. V gene TRBV28 combines with J gene TRBJ2-5; perhaps TRBD1 as D (6 bases). Germline V lookup: CDR1 MDHEN, CDR2 SYDVKM. V lost 7 bases to trimming and J lost 2 bases, with 20 bases between them. This CDR3 is 16 amino acids long.

This chain connects TRBV27 to TRBJ1-1, with TRBD1 matching 7 bases. The J segment lost 2 bases and the V segment lost 4 bases, leaving 7 bases of the junction unmatched. Germline V gives CDR1 MNHEY, CDR2 SMNVEV (reference sequence). The CDR3 covers 15 residues. CDR3 sequence: CASSSWTGANTEAFF. The CDR3 DNA is TGTGCCAGCAGTTCGTGGACAGGTGCTAACACTGAAGCTTTCTTT.

This sequence joins TRBV27 and TRBJ1-2; TRBD1 matches 7 bases. From germline, CDR1 is MNHEY and CDR2 SMNVEV (reference sequence). The CDR3 is made up of 14 amino acids. V was pared by 7 bases and J by 9 bases, with 14 bases of the junction left unmatched. Here the CDR3 reads CASKPGTALLRYTF. CDR3 nucleotide sequence: TGTGCCAGCAAACCCGGGACAGCTCTATTACGCTACACCTTC.

The chain joins TRBV2 to TRBJ2-1; D is perhaps TRBD2 (6 bases). The germline V gene has CDR1 SNHLY and CDR2 FYNNEI. The CDR3 loop spans 12 amino acids. V was trimmed by 9 bases and J by 9 bases, leaving 15 bases between them. In DNA form, the CDR3 reads TGTGCCAGTGGGGACTCTCTTGGTGAGCAGTTCTTC. This gives the protein CASGDSLGEQFF.

This clone showed up just once. The V gene is TRBV19, the J gene TRBJ2-5; 7 bases line up with TRBD1. This CDR3 is built from 14 residues. Germline lookup yields CDR1 LNHDA and CDR2 SQIVND (reference sequence). V was pared by 5 bases and J by 3 bases, with 6 bases of the junction left unmatched. CDR3 nucleotide sequence: TGTGCCAGTAGTGCCGGACAGGTCAAAGAGACCCAGTACTTC. As protein: CASSAGQVKETQYF.

The chain links TRBV27 to TRBJ2-7, with D possibly matching TRBD2 (6 bases). The CDR3 covers 12 residues. Trimming cost V 11 bases and J 1 base, with 12 bases left between them. Germline V CDR1 and CDR2: MNHEY, SMNVEV (reference sequence). The CDR3 DNA sequence: TGTGCCTCGGGACTGACATCCTACGAGCAGTACTTC. Translated: CASGLTSYEQYF.

The rearrangement uses TRBV5-5 and TRBJ2-7; TRBD2 might be the D (5 bases). Trimming shortened V by 2 bases and J by 5 bases, and 17 bases separated the two germline ends. The CDR3 is 15 residues long. Per germline, CDR1 SGHKS and CDR2 YYEKEE (reference sequence). The CDR3 here is CASSFRLDLGDEQYF. As DNA, the CDR3 is TGTGCCAGCAGCTTTCGACTCGATCTCGGGGACGAGCAGTACTTC. Based on the CDR3 plus reference TRBV5-5 and TRBJ2-7, the full variable domain is DAGVTQSPTHLIKTRGQQVTLRCSPISGHKSVSWYQQVLGQGPQFIFQYYEKEERGRGNFPDRFSARQFPNYSSELNVNALLLGDSALYLCASSFRLDLGDEQYFGPGTRLTVT.

V and J are TRBV2 and TRBJ2-1, with 7 bases lining up with TRBD2. The CDR3 sequence is 15 residues long. V dropped 6 bases and J dropped 3; count of bases not matched to a gene: 8. Per the germline V gene, CDR1 is SNHLY and CDR2 is FYNNEI. CDR3 sequence (DNA): TGTGCCAGCAGCCGTGGGGGGACTATCTACAATGAGCAGTTCTTC. Translation gives CASSRGGTIYNEQFF.

The rearrangement uses TRBV20-1 and TRBJ2-3; D call uncertain. Per germline, CDR1 DFQATT and CDR2 SNEGSKA (reference sequence). The CDR3 is 10 amino acids. CDR3 DNA sequence: TGCAGCCCATGGGCGGATACGCAGTATTTT. This sequence encodes CSPWADTQYF.

This clone was found a few times. The chain recombines TRBV27 with TRBJ1-1; unclear D gene. CDR1 is MNHEY and CDR2 is SMNVEV in the germline V gene (reference sequence). The CDR3 consists of 14 residues. V lost 7 bases, J lost 1 base, and 13 bases lay in between. The CDR3 DNA reads as TGTGCCAGCACCGTAGCACAAGCGAACACTGAAGCTTTCTTT. Its translation is CASTVAQANTEAFF.

The rearrangement uses TRBV4-1 and TRBJ2-1, with 8 bases lining up with TRBD2. V shed 5 bases and J 7 bases; nucleotides not matched to a gene: 10. CDR1 is MGHRA, CDR2 YSYEKL, per germline. This CDR3 contains 15 residues. CDR3 sequence (DNA): TGCGCCAGCAGCGAAACGACTAGCGAAGGGAATGAGCAGTTCTTC. Protein: CASSETTSEGNEQFF.

In nucleotides, the CDR3 is TGTGCCAGCAGTGCGGACTCGTCCTTCCCAGAGACCCAGTACTTC. Amino acids: CASSADSSFPETQYF. The chain has TRBV27 and TRBJ2-5; a weak D match, TRBD2 (5 bases). This CDR3 has 15 residues. The germline gives CDR1 MNHEY, CDR2 SMNVEV (reference sequence). Trimming removed 5 bases at V and 4 bases at J, with 17 bases between.

This clone was counted a single time. The genes are TRBV6-6 and TRBJ2-1, with D unresolved. Germline V CDR1 and CDR2: MNHNY, SVGAGI (reference sequence). CDR3 length: 13 amino acids. V lost 8 bases to trimming and J lost 2 bases, with 10 bases between them. CDR3 loop: CASRSPAYNEQFF. CDR3 DNA: TGTGCCAGCCGGAGCCCGGCCTACAATGAGCAGTTCTTC.

The chain couples TRBV5-1 to TRBJ2-1, with TRBD2 matching 11 bases. V was clipped by 4 bases and J by 8 bases; unmatched bases: 8. The CDR3 spans 15 residues. The germline gives CDR1 SGHRS, CDR2 YFSETQ. The CDR3 sequence: CASSDRSGRAHEQFF. The DNA of the CDR3 is TGCGCCAGCAGCGACCGTAGCGGGAGGGCCCATGAGCAGTTCTTC.

V and J are TRBV4-3 and TRBJ2-5; D is perhaps TRBD2 (6 bases). Deletions cut 1 base from V and 3 bases from J, with 6 bases between. This CDR3 region has 13 residues. Germline values: CDR1 LGHNA, CDR2 YSLEER. The CDR3 sequence: CASSQGLEETQYF. CDR3 DNA: TGCGCCAGCAGCCAAGGACTAGAAGAGACCCAGTACTTC.

The table lists this clone with a count of one. This rearrangement joins TRBV10-1 to TRBJ1-2; 7 nucleotides line up with TRBD1. Germline V CDR1 and CDR2: WNHNN, SYGVQD (reference sequence). The CDR3 contains 14 residues. Trimming cost V 3 bases and J 4 bases; bases outside gene matches: 5. The CDR3 region is CASSEGTGAYGYTF. The CDR3 nucleotides are TGCGCCAGCAGTGAAGGAACAGGGGCCTATGGCTACACCTTC.

This chain joins TRBV5-1 and TRBJ1-1; D call uncertain. Germline V gene sequence: CDR1 SGHRS, CDR2 YFSETQ. Trimming removed 4 bases from V and 4 bases from J, with 8 bases in between. There are 12 residues in the CDR3. CDR3 nucleotides: TGCGCCAGCAGCCCATCCGGCACTGAAGCTTTCTTT. Its translation is CASSPSGTEAFF.

The chain carries TRBV5-4 and TRBJ1-1; D gene uncertain. CDR1 is SGHNT and CDR2 is YYREEE in the germline V gene (reference sequence). V shed 0 bases and J shed 0 bases, with 6 bases lying between them. The CDR3 contains 14 residues. This chain's CDR3 is CASSLDSLNTEAFF. The CDR3 coding sequence is TGTGCCAGCAGCTTGGACAGTTTGAACACTGAAGCTTTCTTT. Based on the CDR3 plus reference TRBV5-4 and TRBJ1-1, the full variable domain is ETGVTQSPTHLIKTRGQQVTLRCSSQSGHNTVSWYQQALGQGPQFIFQYYREEENGRGNFPPRFSGLQFPNYSSELNVNALELDDSALYLCASSLDSLNTEAFFGQGTRLTVV.